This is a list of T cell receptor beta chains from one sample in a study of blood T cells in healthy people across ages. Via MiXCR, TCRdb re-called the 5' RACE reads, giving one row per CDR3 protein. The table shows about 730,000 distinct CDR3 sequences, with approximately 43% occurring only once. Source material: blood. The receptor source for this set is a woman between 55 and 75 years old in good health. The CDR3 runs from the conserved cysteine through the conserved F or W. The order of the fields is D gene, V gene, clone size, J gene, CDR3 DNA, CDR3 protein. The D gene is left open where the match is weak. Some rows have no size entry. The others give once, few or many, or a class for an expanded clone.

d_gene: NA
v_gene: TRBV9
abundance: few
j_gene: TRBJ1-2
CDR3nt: TGTGCCAGCAGCGTAGCACAGACTGACTATGGCTACACCTTC
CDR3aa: CASSVAQTDYGYTF

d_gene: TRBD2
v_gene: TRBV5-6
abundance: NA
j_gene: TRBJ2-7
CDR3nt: TGTGCCAGCAGCTTTTTGGCTAGCGGGCCCTACGAGCAGTACTTC
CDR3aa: CASSFLASGPYEQYF

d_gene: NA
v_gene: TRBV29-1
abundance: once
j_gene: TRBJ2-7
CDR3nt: TGCAGCGTTTCTCAGACGGGAACCGAGCAGTACTTC
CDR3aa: CSVSQTGTEQYF

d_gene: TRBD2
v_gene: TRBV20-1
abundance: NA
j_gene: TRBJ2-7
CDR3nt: TGCAGTGCTAGACCCAACTTCGGCGGGGGGGGCAGTGAGTACGAGCAGTACTTC
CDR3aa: CSARPNFGGGGSEYEQYF

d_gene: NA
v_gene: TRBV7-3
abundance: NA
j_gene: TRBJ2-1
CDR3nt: TGTGCCAGCATCCTCGGTCACCACAATGAGCAGTTCTTC
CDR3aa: CASILGHHNEQFF

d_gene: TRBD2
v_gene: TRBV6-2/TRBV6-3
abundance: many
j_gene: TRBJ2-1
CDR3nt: TGTGCCAGCAGCCAAACGGGACTAGCGGGAAGAAGCAATGAGCAGTTCTTC
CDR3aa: CASSQTGLAGRSNEQFF

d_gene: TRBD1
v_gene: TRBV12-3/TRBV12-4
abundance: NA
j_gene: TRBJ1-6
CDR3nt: TGTGCCAGCAGTGCGACAGGGATTAATTCACCCCTCCACTTT
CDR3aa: CASSATGINSPLHF

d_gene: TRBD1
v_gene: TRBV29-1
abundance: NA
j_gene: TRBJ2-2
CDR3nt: TGCAGCGTTCGCCCCCCCGGGACAGGGAACACCGGGGAGCTGTTTTTT
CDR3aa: CSVRPPGTGNTGELFF

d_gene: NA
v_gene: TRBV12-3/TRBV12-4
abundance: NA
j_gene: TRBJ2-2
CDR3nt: TGTGCCAGCAGTTTAACAAGCACCGGGGAGCTGTTTTTT
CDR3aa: CASSLTSTGELFF

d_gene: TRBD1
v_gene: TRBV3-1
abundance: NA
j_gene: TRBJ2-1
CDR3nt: TGTGCCAGCAGCCATCTCTACCAGGGGGCGCGTAATGAGCAGTTCTTC
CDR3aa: CASSHLYQGARNEQFF

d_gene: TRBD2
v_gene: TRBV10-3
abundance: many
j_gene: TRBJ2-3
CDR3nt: TGTGCCATCAGGACTTCGCGGGAGACTATCGGCGATACGCAGTATTTT
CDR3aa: CAIRTSRETIGDTQYF

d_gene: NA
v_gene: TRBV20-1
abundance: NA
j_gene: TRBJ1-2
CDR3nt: TGCAGTGCTAGATTTACATATTTGGGCTATGGCTACACCTTC
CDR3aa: CSARFTYLGYGYTF

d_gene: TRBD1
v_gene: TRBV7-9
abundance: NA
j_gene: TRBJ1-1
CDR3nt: TGTGCCGCCCCTAAGCCGGGACAGTCGAACACTGAAGCTTTCTTT
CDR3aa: CAAPKPGQSNTEAFF

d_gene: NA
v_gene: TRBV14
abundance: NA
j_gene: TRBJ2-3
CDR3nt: TGTGCCAGCAGCCAAGCGGGGTGTACGCAGTATTTT
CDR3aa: CASSQAGCTQYF

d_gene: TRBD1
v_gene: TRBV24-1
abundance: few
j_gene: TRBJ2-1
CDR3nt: TGTGCCACCAGTGAGCCACCGGGACAGGGTCCAAATGAGCAGTTCTTC
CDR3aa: CATSEPPGQGPNEQFF

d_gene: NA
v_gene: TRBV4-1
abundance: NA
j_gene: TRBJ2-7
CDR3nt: TGCGCCAGCAGCCCACAGGGGAAGGACTATGGCTACGAGCAGTACTTC
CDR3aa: CASSPQGKDYGYEQYF

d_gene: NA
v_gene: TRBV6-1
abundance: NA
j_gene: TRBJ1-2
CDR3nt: TGTGCCAGCAGTGAATGGACAGAGGGTGGGGGCTACACCTTC
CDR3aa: CASSEWTEGGGYTF

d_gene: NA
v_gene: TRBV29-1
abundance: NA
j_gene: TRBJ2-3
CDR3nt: TGCAGCATGAGGGGGGGAACAGATAGCACAGATACGCAGTATTTT
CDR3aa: CSMRGGTDSTDTQYF

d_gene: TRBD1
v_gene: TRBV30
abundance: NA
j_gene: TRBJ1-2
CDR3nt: TGTGCCTGGAGTCCGGGACAGGGGGCCTATGGCTACACCTTC
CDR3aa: CAWSPGQGAYGYTF

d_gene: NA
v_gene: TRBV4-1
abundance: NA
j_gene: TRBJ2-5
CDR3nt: TGCGCCAGCAGCTCATCCGGATCGGAGACCCAGTACTTC
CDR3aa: CASSSSGSETQYF